This T cell receptor beta chain was documented in a study of blood T cell repertoires in COVID-19. The repertoire was sequenced with immunoSEQ multiplex PCR; TCRdb's copy has only in-frame clones and lacks some. The table records more than 95,000 clones, around nine tenths of them present only once. J gave up 0 bases and V 3 bases, and 5 bases lay outside the gene matches. The CDR3 has 16 residues. Germline loops: CDR1 SGDLS, CDR2 YYNGEE. The chain couples TRBV9 to TRBJ2-3, with 9 bases lining up with TRBD1. The sample was peripheral blood. The source of this sequence is a human donor with active COVID-19. The donor label of this sample is uncertain. The CDR3 region has the DNA TGTGCCAGCAGCGCAACAGGGGGCCCTAGCACAGATACGCAGTATTTT. As protein: CASSATGGPSTDTQYF.